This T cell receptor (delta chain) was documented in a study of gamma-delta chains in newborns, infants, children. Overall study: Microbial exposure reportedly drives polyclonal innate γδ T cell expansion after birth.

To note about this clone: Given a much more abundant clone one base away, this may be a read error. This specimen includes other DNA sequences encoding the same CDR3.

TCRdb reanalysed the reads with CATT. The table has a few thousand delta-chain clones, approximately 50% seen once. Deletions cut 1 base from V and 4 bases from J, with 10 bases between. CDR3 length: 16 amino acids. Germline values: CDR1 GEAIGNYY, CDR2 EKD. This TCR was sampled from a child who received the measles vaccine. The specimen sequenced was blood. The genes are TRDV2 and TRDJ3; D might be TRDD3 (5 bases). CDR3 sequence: CACDTMGSWDTRQMFF. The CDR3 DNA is TGTGCCTGTGACACTATGGGATCTTGGGACACCCGACAGATGTTTTTC.